This TCR beta chain emerged from a study of cytomegalovirus exposure and HLA in healthy donors. Looking at the study overall: Unique TCRs numbering approximately 81 million, obtained from HLA-typed donors, made up an early data release. Broader study findings: V- and J-gene trimming of TCR beta was linked (in a later analysis) to a missense DCLRE1C variant.

The PCR ran on 60 Vbeta and 13 Jbeta primers. Libraries were prepared by immunoSEQ multiplex PCR; TCRdb keeps only in-frame clonotypes and omits some of them. The table has 100,000 or so clones, almost 70% seen once. The ends lost 5 bases at V and 7 bases at J; junction bases unmatched: 11. CDR1 and CDR2 (germline): SEHNR, FQNEAQ (reference sequence). This CDR3 has 16 amino acids. To note about this clone: Its specificity is not known.

J is TRBJ2-1 and V is TRBV7-9, with 10 positions matching TRBD2. The sample was PBMCs. This TCR came from a man aged 25 to 45 in good health and CMV-seronegative. The CDR3 coding sequence is TGTGCCAGCAGCCGGGTCCAAGCGGGAGGGAAGAATGAGCAGTTCTTC. Translated, it gives CASSRVQAGGKNEQFF.